These 16 T cell receptor beta chains were all obtained from the same sample, sequenced in a study of blood T cell repertoires in COVID-19. This table comes from immunoSEQ multiplex PCR, and its TCRdb copy is limited to in-frame clones, with some not included. The sample lists approximately 310,000 clones; roughly nine tenths were seen once. The sequencing sample was made of PBMCs or T cells enriched from blood (not recorded which). The receptors shown here come from a man between 60 and 75 years old who had recovered from COVID-19.

The rearrangement links TRBV24-1 to TRBJ2-3; 8 bases fit TRBD2. Germline CDR1 KGHDR, CDR2 SFDVKD. This CDR3 has 15 residues. J was trimmed by 4 bases and V by 3 bases; bases with no gene match: 5. The CDR3 bases are TGTGCCACCAGTGATCCTAGCGGGCTCGCAGATACGCAGTATTTT. The encoded protein is CATSDPSGLADTQYF.

The J gene is TRBJ2-7, the V gene TRBV24-1; no clear D gene. This CDR3 is 12 amino acids long. Germline V gives CDR1 KGHDR, CDR2 SFDVKD. Trimming took off 12 bases at V and 4 bases at J, with 15 bases between the two ends. The CDR3 protein is CAAQTYPYEQYF. Here the CDR3 DNA reads TGTGCCGCCCAGACATACCCTTACGAGCAGTACTTC.

The chain uses TRBV3-1 (or the pseudogene TRBV3-2) and TRBJ2-1, with 8 nucleotides matching TRBD2. Germline V gene data show CDR1 as LGHDT and CDR2 as YNNKEL (reference sequence). The length of the CDR3 is 17 residues. J was trimmed by 7 bases and V by 0 bases; bases with no gene match: 11. The CDR3 region has the DNA TGTGCCAGCAGCCAAGAAAGGCGTAGCGGGACCGGTAATGAGCAGTTCTTC. Amino acid sequence: CASSQERRSGTGNEQFF.

The CDR3 region has the DNA TGTGCCAGCAGCTTTGGGACAGAGGATGGCTACACCTTC. Protein sequence: CASSFGTEDGYTF. The chain employs TRBV5-6 and TRBJ1-2; the match to TRBD1 covers 7 bases. The CDR3 spans 13 residues. Germline V gives CDR1 SGHDT, CDR2 YYEEEE. V shed 2 bases, J shed 6 bases, and the junction held 4 bases outside the gene matches.

This clone was counted between two and nine times. This sequence joins TRBV6-5 and TRBJ1-5; D perhaps matches TRBD1 (5 bases). Germline V gene lookup returns CDR1 MNHEY and CDR2 SVGAGI. This CDR3 contains 12 residues. Trimming took 8 bases from V and 7 from J, leaving 12 bases between them. The CDR3 sequence is CASGRVEQPQHF. CDR3 sequence (DNA): TGTGCCAGCGGCAGGGTAGAACAGCCCCAGCATTTT.

This rearrangement joins TRBV28 to TRBJ2-3; TRBD2 is a possible D gene (6 bases). The germline V and J ends were trimmed by 1 base and 4 bases, with 9 bases remaining between them. Germline loops: CDR1 MDHEN, CDR2 SYDVKM. This CDR3 has 14 residues. Here the CDR3 reads CASSLSGVADTQYF. The CDR3, as DNA: TGTGCCAGCAGTTTATCGGGGGTCGCAGATACGCAGTATTTT.

The chain joins TRBV2 to TRBJ2-2; D gene unclear. V lost 4 bases to trimming and J lost 0 bases, with 9 bases between them. Germline CDR1 is SNHLY and CDR2 is FYNNEI. The CDR3 loop spans 15 amino acids. The CDR3 DNA sequence: TGTGCCAGCAGTGCGGTCAACCCGAACACCGGGGAGCTGTTTTTT. Its translation: CASSAVNPNTGELFF. Together with reference TRBV2 and TRBJ2-2, the CDR3 gives the full variable domain: EPEVTQTPSHQVTQMGQEVILRCVPISNHLYFYWYRQILGQKVEFLVSFYNNEISEKSEIFDDQFSVERPDGSNFTLKIRSTKLEDSAMYFCASSAVNPNTGELFFGEGSRLTVL.

The rearrangement uses TRBV21-1 and TRBJ2-7; the table's D call of TRBD1 was not tested on the DNA. TRBV21-1 is listed as a pseudogene. This CDR3 is 16 amino acids long. The CDR3 sequence: CASNFKGQYSSYEQYF. In DNA form, the CDR3 reads TGTGCCAGCAACTTCAAGGGACAGTATAGCTCCTACGAGCAGTACTTC.

This chain connects TRBV7-8 to TRBJ2-1; 10 nucleotides match TRBD1. The CDR3 is 14 residues long. Unmatched junction bases numbered 5, after V lost 0 bases and J lost 12 bases. CDR1 is SGHVS and CDR2 is FQNEAQ in the germline V gene. The chain's CDR3 is CASSLADRGRWQFF. CDR3 DNA: TGTGCCAGCAGCTTAGCCGACAGGGGGCGGTGGCAGTTCTTC.

The gene calls are TRBV4-1 and TRBJ1-1; TRBD1 aligns across 7 bases. This CDR3 is 15 amino acids long. CDR1 is MGHRA and CDR2 is YSYEKL in the germline V gene. V shed 0 bases and J 7 bases; nucleotides not matched to a gene: 8. The CDR3 nucleotides are TGCGCCAGCAGCCAAGAGAGGGGGCGTGGGGGTGAAGCTTTCTTT. Translating gives CASSQERGRGGEAFF.

The V call is TRBV5-1, the J call TRBJ2-5; 10 bases agree with TRBD2. This CDR3 has 15 residues. CDR1 is SGHRS and CDR2 is YFSETQ in the germline V gene. Unmatched junction bases numbered 6, after V lost 1 base and J lost 6 bases. CDR3 coding DNA: TGCGCCAGCAGCTTGCTAGCGGGAGTCGGACAGACCCAGTACTTC. Translated, it gives CASSLLAGVGQTQYF.

The CDR3 here is CASSSQLAPSYNEQFF. The CDR3 nucleotides are TGTGCCAGCAGCTCCCAACTAGCGCCCTCCTACAATGAGCAGTTCTTC. The chain combines TRBV7-6 with TRBJ2-1; 7 bases map to TRBD2. Germline CDR1 and CDR2: SGHVS and FNYEAQ. V lost 4 bases, J lost 0 bases, and 6 bases stayed unmatched. CDR3 size: 16 residues.

The CDR3 is CASSRQGQTGLGYTF. CDR3 DNA: TGCGCCAGCAGCCGCCAGGGACAGACGGGCCTTGGCTACACCTTC. J is TRBJ1-2 and V is TRBV4-3; 7 bases are shared with TRBD1. Germline V CDR1 and CDR2: LGHNA, YSLEER. V lost 4 bases, J lost 7 bases, and 12 bases stayed unmatched. There are 15 residues in the CDR3.

The chain recombines TRBV4-2 with TRBJ1-5, with 9 bases that match TRBD1. The CDR3 has 14 amino acids. V gave up 4 bases and J gave up 5 bases; unmatched junction bases: 3. The germline gives CDR1 LGHNA, CDR2 YNFKEQ. The CDR3 DNA sequence: TGTGCCAGCAGCCTGGACAGGGGTGATCAGCCCCAGCATTTT. Translation gives CASSLDRGDQPQHF.

V is TRBV9 and J is TRBJ2-2; 9 bases match TRBD1. The germline V gene has CDR1 SGDLS and CDR2 YYNGEE. Trimming took 4 bases from V and 2 from J; bases not matched to a gene: 6. This CDR3 region has 16 residues. This CDR3 reads CASSSQGAGNTGELFF. The CDR3 DNA sequence: TGTGCCAGCAGCTCACAGGGGGCGGGTAACACCGGGGAGCTGTTTTTT.

CDR3: CASSTRGVTRGTDTQYF. The CDR3 DNA sequence: TGTGCCAGCAGCACTAGAGGGGTTACGCGGGGGACAGATACGCAGTATTTT. This chain connects TRBV9 to TRBJ2-3, with 7 bases aligning to TRBD2. V trimming: 4 bases; J trimming: 3 bases; junction bases outside the gene matches: 14. CDR1 is SGDLS and CDR2 is YYNGEE in the germline V gene. The CDR3 is made up of 17 amino acids.